The 2 T cell receptor beta chains listed next were all sequenced from one sample in a study of blood T cell repertoires in COVID-19. Libraries were prepared by immunoSEQ multiplex PCR; TCRdb keeps only in-frame clonotypes and omits some of them. Of hundreds of thousands of clones detected, around 91% appear once; the ten largest clones hold roughly 1.1%. Sequences were obtained from PBMCs or T cells enriched from blood (not recorded which). The origin of the receptors is a man aged 25 to 40 who had recovered from COVID-19.

The chain employs TRBV5-1 and TRBJ2-5; D is undetermined. CDR1 is SGHRS, CDR2 YFSETQ, per germline. V was pared by 4 bases and J by 4 bases, with 11 bases between. The CDR3 sequence is 13 residues long. The CDR3 region has the DNA TGCGCCAGCAGCACCACGGTCGGAGAGACCCAGTACTTC. It is translated as CASSTTVGETQYF.

J is TRBJ1-5 and V is TRBV29-1, with 7 bases that match TRBD1. V lost 5 bases, J lost 2 bases, and 3 bases stayed unmatched. The CDR3 runs 13 residues. Germline values: CDR1 SQVTM, CDR2 ANQGSEA. DNA for the CDR3: TGCAGCGTTCGCACAGGGGGCAATCAGCCCCAGCATTTT. Encoded protein: CSVRTGGNQPQHF.